The 10 T cell receptor beta chains listed next were all sequenced from one sample in a study of radiation and T cells in renal cell carcinoma. This table comes from immunoSEQ multiplex PCR, and its TCRdb copy is limited to in-frame clones, with some not included. The table has 14,000 or so clones, approximately 50% seen once. The treatment is: treatment-naive control, cytoreductive nephrectomy. This specimen consisted of tumor tissue, obtained from a patient whose treatment was nephrectomy without radiotherapy. All receptors derive from a man over 45 with renal cell carcinoma.

J is TRBJ1-1 and V is TRBV5-1; tentatively, D is TRBD1 (6 bases). Per germline, CDR1 SGHRS and CDR2 YFSETQ. Trimming left V 6 bases short and J 2 bases short, with 14 bases between. CDR3 length: 14 amino acids. CDR3 sequence: CASKNRVSNTEAFF. Here the CDR3 DNA reads TGCGCCAGCAAAAACAGGGTCTCTAACACTGAAGCTTTCTTT.

This chain links TRBV4-1 with TRBJ1-5; tentatively, D is TRBD1 (6 bases). Per the germline V gene, CDR1 is MGHRA and CDR2 is YSYEKL. There are 16 residues in the CDR3. Deletions cut 1 base from V and 0 bases from J, with 10 bases between. The CDR3: CASSQGTENSNQPQHF. For the CDR3, the DNA is TGCGCCAGCAGCCAAGGGACAGAGAATAGCAATCAGCCCCAGCATTTT.

The gene calls are TRBV2 and TRBJ1-2; 9 positions match TRBD1. V gave up 4 bases and J gave up 2 bases; unmatched junction bases: 8. This CDR3 comprises 16 residues. Germline V CDR1 and CDR2: SNHLY, FYNNEI. The CDR3 nucleotides read TGTGCCAGCAGTGGGCCCGGACAGGGGTGGAACTATGGCTACACCTTC. Its protein is CASSGPGQGWNYGYTF.

The J gene is TRBJ2-7, the V gene TRBV2; D perhaps matches TRBD2 (5 bases). Germline values: CDR1 SNHLY, CDR2 FYNNEI. The CDR3 is made up of 14 amino acids. V shed 5 bases and J shed 0 bases, with 11 bases lying between them. DNA for the CDR3: TGTGCCAGCAGTCCACCCGGGAACTCCTACGAGCAGTACTTC. It translates to CASSPPGNSYEQYF.

This chain uses TRBV5-6 with TRBJ2-3; D possibly corresponds to TRBD1 (6 bases). V was clipped by 4 bases and J by 6 bases, with 21 bases between them. The germline V gene has CDR1 SGHDT and CDR2 YYEEEE. The CDR3 has 16 amino acids. The CDR3 bases are TGTGCCAGCAGCCTGCCGGCAGGGGCAAATCGGGATACGCAGTATTTT. Residues: CASSLPAGANRDTQYF.

The CDR3 sequence is CASSWTNRAEETQYF. Written as DNA, the CDR3 is TGCGCCAGCAGCTGGACAAACAGGGCCGAAGAGACCCAGTACTTC. The V call is TRBV5-1, the J call TRBJ2-5; TRBD1 might be the D (6 bases). Germline V gene data show CDR1 as SGHRS and CDR2 as YFSETQ. V shed 3 bases and J shed 3 bases, with 15 bases lying between them. The CDR3 runs 15 residues.

This clone was counted only a few times. The chain couples TRBV7-9 to TRBJ1-1; 10 positions agree with TRBD1. The CDR3 is made up of 14 amino acids. Unmatched junction bases numbered 9, after V lost 8 bases and J lost 6 bases. The germline gives CDR1 SEHNR, CDR2 FQNEAQ (reference sequence). CDR3 DNA sequence: TGTGCCAGCGGGTCCGGGACAGGGGTCGCTGAAGCTTTCTTT. Protein: CASGSGTGVAEAFF.

This clone occurred a few times. This chain uses TRBV30 with TRBJ2-2; D possibly corresponds to TRBD2 (6 bases). Germline CDR1 reads GTSNPN; CDR2 reads SVGIG (reference sequence). The CDR3 is 13 amino acids. The chain's CDR3 is CARGLMNTGELFF. The CDR3 DNA follows: TGTGCTAGGGGACTGATGAACACCGGGGAGCTGTTTTTT.

V gene TRBV27 combines with J gene TRBJ2-1; D is uncertain. Between the trimmed V and J ends, which lost 5 bases and 8 bases, there was a span of 19 bases. Germline CDR1 MNHEY, CDR2 SMNVEV (reference sequence). The length of the CDR3 is 15 residues. CDR3 nucleotide sequence: TGTGCCAGCAGTGTCCGGCCTGATGGGGTCTATGAGCAGTTCTTC. Translating gives CASSVRPDGVYEQFF.

This clone has a single count. The gene calls are TRBV6-1 and TRBJ2-7; 8 bases line up with TRBD1. The CDR3 totals 14 residues. The V segment lost 6 bases and the J segment 5 bases; nucleotides outside the gene matches: 9. The V gene's germline CDR1 is MNHNS and CDR2 SASEGT. CDR3 in amino acids: CASRLTGESHEQYF. CDR3 bases: TGTGCCAGCAGGTTGACAGGGGAGAGTCACGAGCAGTACTTC.